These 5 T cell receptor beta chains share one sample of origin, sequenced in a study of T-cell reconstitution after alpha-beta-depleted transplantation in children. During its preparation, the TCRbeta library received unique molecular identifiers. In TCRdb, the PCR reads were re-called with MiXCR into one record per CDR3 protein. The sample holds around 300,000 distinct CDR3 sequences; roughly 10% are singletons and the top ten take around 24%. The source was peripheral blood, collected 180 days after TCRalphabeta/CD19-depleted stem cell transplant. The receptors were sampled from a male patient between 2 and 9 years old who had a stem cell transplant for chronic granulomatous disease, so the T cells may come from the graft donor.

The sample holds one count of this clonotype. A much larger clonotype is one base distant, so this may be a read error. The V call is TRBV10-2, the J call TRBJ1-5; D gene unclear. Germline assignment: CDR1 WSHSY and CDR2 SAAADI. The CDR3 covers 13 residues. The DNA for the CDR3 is TGCGCCAGCACTGAGTCAAGGGTCCAGCCCCAGCATTTT. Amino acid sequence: CASTESRVQPQHF.

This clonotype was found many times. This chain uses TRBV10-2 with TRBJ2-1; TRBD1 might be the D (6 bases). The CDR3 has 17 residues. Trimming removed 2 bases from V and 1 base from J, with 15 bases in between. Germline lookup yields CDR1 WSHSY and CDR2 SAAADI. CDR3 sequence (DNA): TGCGCCAGCAGTGAGGTGACAGGAACCTTTTCCTACAATGAGCAGTTCTTC. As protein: CASSEVTGTFSYNEQFF.

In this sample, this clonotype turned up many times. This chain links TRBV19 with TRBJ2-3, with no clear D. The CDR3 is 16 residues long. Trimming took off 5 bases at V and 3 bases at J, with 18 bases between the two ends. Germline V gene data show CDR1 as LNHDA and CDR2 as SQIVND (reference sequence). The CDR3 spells CASSPGWAVVTDTQYF. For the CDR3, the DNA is TGTGCCAGTAGTCCCGGGTGGGCAGTGGTGACAGATACGCAGTATTTT.

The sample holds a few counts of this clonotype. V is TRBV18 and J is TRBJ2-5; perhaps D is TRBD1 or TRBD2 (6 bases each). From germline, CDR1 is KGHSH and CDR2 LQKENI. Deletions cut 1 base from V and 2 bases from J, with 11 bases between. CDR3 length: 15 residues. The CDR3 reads CASSPRTGTQETQYF. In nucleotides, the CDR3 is TGTGCCAGCTCACCACGAACAGGGACTCAAGAGACCCAGTACTTC. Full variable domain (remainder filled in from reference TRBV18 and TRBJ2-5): NAGVMQNPRHLVRRRGQEARLRCSPMKGHSHVYWYRQLPEEGLKFMVYLQKENIIDESGMPKERFSAEFPKEGPSILRIQQVVRGDSAAYFCASSPRTGTQETQYFGPGTRLLVL.

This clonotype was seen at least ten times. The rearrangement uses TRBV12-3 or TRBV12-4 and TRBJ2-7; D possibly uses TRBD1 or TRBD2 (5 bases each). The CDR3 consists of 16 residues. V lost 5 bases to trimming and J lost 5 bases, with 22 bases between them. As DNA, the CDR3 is TGTGCCAGCAGTACTCGTCACCCGGGACCCCGGGACGAGCAGTACTTC. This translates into CASSTRHPGPRDEQYF.